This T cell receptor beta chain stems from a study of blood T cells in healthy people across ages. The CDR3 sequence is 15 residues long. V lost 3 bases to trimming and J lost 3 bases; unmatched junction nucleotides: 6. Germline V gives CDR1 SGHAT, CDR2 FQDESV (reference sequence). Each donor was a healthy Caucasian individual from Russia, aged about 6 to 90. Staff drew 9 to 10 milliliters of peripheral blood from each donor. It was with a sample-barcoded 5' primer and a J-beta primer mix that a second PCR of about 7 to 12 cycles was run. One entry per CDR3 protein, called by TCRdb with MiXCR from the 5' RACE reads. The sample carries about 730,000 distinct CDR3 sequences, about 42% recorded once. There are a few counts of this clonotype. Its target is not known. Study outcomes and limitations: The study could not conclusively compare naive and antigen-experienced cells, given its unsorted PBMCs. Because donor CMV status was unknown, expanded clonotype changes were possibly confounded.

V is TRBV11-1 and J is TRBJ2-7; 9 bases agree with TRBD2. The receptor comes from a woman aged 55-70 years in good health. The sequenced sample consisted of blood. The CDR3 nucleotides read TGTGCCAGCAGCTTCGCTAGCGGGATCGGCTACGAGCAGTACTTC. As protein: CASSFASGIGYEQYF.